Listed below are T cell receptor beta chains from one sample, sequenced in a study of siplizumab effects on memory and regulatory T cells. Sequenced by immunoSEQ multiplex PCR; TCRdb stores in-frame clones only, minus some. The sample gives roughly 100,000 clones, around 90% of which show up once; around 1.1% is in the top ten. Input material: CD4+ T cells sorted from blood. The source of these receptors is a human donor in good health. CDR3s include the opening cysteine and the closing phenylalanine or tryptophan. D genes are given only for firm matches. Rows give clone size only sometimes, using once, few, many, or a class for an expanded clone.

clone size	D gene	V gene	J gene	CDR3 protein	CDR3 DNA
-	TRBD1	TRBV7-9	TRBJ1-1	CASSLTGRTEAFF	TGTGCCAGCAGCTTGACAGGGCGGACTGAAGCTTTCTTT
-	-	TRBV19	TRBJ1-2	CASSIVGGVYGYTF	TGTGCCAGTAGTATAGTCGGAGGTGTCTATGGCTACACCTTC
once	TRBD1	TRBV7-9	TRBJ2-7	CASSPPGTGGNEQYF	TGTGCCAGCAGTCCACCCGGGACAGGGGGTAACGAGCAGTACTTC
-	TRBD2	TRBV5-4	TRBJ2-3	CASSLEGGRTDTQYF	TGTGCCAGCAGCTTGGAGGGCGGGAGGACAGATACGCAGTATTTT
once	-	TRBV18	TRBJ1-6	CASSRSHNDLTGPNSPLHF	TGTGCCAGCTCACGGAGTCACAACGATCTTACGGGGCCAAATTCACCCCTCCACTTT
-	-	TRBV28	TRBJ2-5	CASSLYRETQYF	TGTGCCAGCAGTTTGTACCGGGAGACCCAGTACTTC
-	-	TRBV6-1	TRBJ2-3	CASSERPSGSYTQYF	TGTGCCAGCAGTGAACGCCCCTCGGGAAGTTATACGCAGTATTTT
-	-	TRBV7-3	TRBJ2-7	CASSLKGPGYEQYF	TGTGCCAGCAGCTTAAAGGGACCCGGCTACGAGCAGTACTTC
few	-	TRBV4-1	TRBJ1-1	CASSQAGVGGPEAFF	TGCGCCAGCAGCCAAGCCGGGGTGGGGGGCCCTGAAGCTTTCTTT
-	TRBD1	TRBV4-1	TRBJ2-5	CASSRTGVGGETQYF	TGCGCCAGCAGTCGGACAGGGGTAGGGGGGGAGACCCAGTACTTC
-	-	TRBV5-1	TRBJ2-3	CASSLSASTDTQYF	TGCGCCAGCAGCTTGAGTGCTAGCACAGATACGCAGTATTTT
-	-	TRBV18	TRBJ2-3	CASSPSTDTQYF	TGTGCCAGCTCACCTTCCACAGATACGCAGTATTTT
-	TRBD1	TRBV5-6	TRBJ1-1	CASSLKDRGNTEAFF	TGTGCCAGCAGCTTGAAGGACAGGGGGAACACTGAAGCTTTCTTT
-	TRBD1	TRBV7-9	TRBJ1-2	CASSYLKGQYEGYTF	TGTGCCAGCAGCTACCTTAAGGGACAGTATGAAGGCTACACCTTC
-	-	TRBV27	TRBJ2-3	CASSPGPLSTDTQYF	TGTGCCAGCAGTCCGGGGCCGCTTAGCACAGATACGCAGTATTTT
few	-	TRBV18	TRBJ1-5	CASRDLTANQPQHF	TGTGCCAGCCGCGACTTGACAGCTAATCAGCCCCAGCATTTT
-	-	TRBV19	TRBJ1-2	CASSILVQGNGYTF	TGTGCCAGTAGTATTCTCGTACAGGGCAATGGCTACACCTTC
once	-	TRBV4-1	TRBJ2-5	CASSQAFEYQETQYF	TGCGCCAGCAGCCAAGCGTTCGAGTACCAAGAGACCCAGTACTTC
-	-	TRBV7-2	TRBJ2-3	CASSLGRSDSGTQYF	TGTGCCAGCAGCTTAGGGCGCTCAGATAGTGGTACGCAGTATTTT
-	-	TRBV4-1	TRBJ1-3	CASSPRGGRESSGNTIYF	TGCGCCAGCAGCCCTAGGGGGGGCAGGGAGAGCTCTGGAAACACCATATATTTT
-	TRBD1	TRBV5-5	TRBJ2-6	CASSLWSQGVDTGANVLTF	TGTGCCAGCAGCTTGTGGTCACAGGGGGTAGACACTGGGGCCAACGTCCTGACTTTC
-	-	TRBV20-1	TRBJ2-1	CSSLGNEQFF	TGCAGTTCCCTTGGAAATGAGCAGTTCTTC
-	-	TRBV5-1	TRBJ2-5	CASSSGQGRETQYF	TGCGCCAGCAGCTCGGGCCAGGGAAGGGAGACCCAGTACTTC
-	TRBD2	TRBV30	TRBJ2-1	CAWSSGRVGEQFF	TGTGCCTGGTCCAGCGGGAGGGTTGGTGAGCAGTTCTTC
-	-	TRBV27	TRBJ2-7	CASSSSYEQYF	TGTGCCAGCAGTTCATCCTACGAGCAGTACTTC
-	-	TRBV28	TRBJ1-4	CASSPLIELFF	TGTGCCAGCAGTCCTCTAATAGAACTGTTTTTT
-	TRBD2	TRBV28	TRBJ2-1	CASSTQDTESGRTNYNEQFF	TGTGCCAGCAGTACCCAGGATACCGAAAGCGGGAGGACCAACTACAATGAGCAGTTCTTC
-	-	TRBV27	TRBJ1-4	CASSLLLRDGEKLFF	TGTGCCAGCAGTCTCCTCCTTCGGGACGGGGAAAAACTGTTTTTT